This passage covers 9 T cell receptor beta chains from one sample sequenced in a study of T cells in women clearing cervical HPV infection. The assay was immunoSEQ multiplex PCR, and TCRdb's table has in-frame clones only and misses some. In total, the table holds some 31,000 clones. The source material was blood buffy coat. Every receptor here comes from a woman between 18 and 70 years old with a cervical HPV16 infection that either progressed to CIN3+ or cleared (not recorded which).

In the case of this clone: The sequence runs out 3 residues before the end of the CDR3; the remainder is reconstructed from the germline J gene. V usage is TRBV6-1 and J usage is TRBJ1-2; the match to TRBD1 covers 9 bases. The CDR3 runs 15 residues. V dropped 3 bases and J dropped 6; count of bases not matched to a gene: 8. Germline loops: CDR1 MNHNS, CDR2 SASEGT. The DNA read from the CDR3 is TGTGCCAGCAGTGACTACGGACAGGGGCATAATGGC. Translated: CASSDYGQGHNG. From start to end, the CDR3 is CASSDYGQGHNGYTF.

Concerning this clone: The read is 3 residues too short to cover the CDR3 end, so that end is filled in from the germline J gene. V and J are TRBV29-1 and TRBJ2-5; no reliable D call. Trimming removed 7 bases at V and 1 base at J, with 13 bases between. The germline CDR1 and CDR2 sequences are SQVTM and ANQGSEA. This CDR3 is 13 amino acids long. CDR3 bases read: TGCAGCGACGAGGTCCCCACCCAAGAGACC. It yields the protein CSDEVPTQET. The whole CDR3 protein is CSDEVPTQETQYF.

With regard to this clone: The missing CDR3 end, 3 residues past where the read stops, is filled in from the germline J gene. The V call is TRBV19, the J call TRBJ1-5; no clear D. CDR1 is LNHDA and CDR2 is SQIVND in the germline V gene (reference sequence). The CDR3 runs 14 residues. Between the trimmed V and J ends, which lost 3 bases and 0 bases, there was a span of 6 bases. The DNA read from the CDR3 is TGTGCCAGTAGTATGAAGGTTAGCAATCAGCCC. It codes for CASSMKVSNQP. The whole CDR3 protein reads CASSMKVSNQPQHF.

About this clone itself: The CDR3 end falls 3 residues outside the read, so it is completed with the germline J gene. The chain couples TRBV5-1 to TRBJ2-7; the D is unclear. CDR3 length: 18 residues. The V and J ends lost 0 bases and 0 bases respectively, with 19 bases between them. Germline V gene data show CDR1 as SGHRS and CDR2 as YFSETQ. This CDR3 reads CASSLAGSRVGSSYEQYF. The covered CDR3 bases are TGCGCCAGCAGCTTGGCCGGGTCACGGGTCGGAAGCTCCTACGAG.

A note on this clone: The read comes to an end 3 residues before the CDR3 does, leaving the germline J gene to fill in the end. The chain carries TRBV29-1 and TRBJ2-7; TRBD1 might be the D (6 bases). CDR1 is SQVTM and CDR2 is ANQGSEA in the germline V gene. With 1 base removed from V and 2 bases from J, the gap between germline ends came to 12 bases. The CDR3 spans 14 residues. CDR3 DNA, as far as it was read: TGCAGCGTTGAAGTTCGGACAGAAGCCTACGAG. Translated, it gives CSVEVRTEAYE. The whole CDR3 sequence reads CSVEVRTEAYEQYF.

Notes on this clone: Coverage ceases 3 residues before the CDR3 finishes, and the germline J gene fills in the end. J is TRBJ2-2 and V is TRBV29-1; 11 bases are shared with TRBD2. V was pared by 4 bases and J by 5 bases, with 6 bases of the junction left unmatched. Germline-derived CDR1 and CDR2 are SQVTM and ANQGSEA. The CDR3 covers 15 residues. CDR3: CSVALSGRETGELFF. CDR3 DNA (partial): TGCAGCGTTGCTCTTAGCGGGAGGGAAACCGGGGAG.

Concerning this clone: The read terminates 3 residues before the CDR3 end, so the remaining end is supplied by the germline J gene. The chain links TRBV7-2 to TRBJ1-4, with D unclear. Per the germline V gene, CDR1 is SGHTA and CDR2 is FQGNSA. CDR3 length: 15 amino acids. CDR3 amino acids: CASSPPANYNSPLFF. CDR3 bases read: TGTGCCAGCAGCCCCCCAGCTAACTATAATTCACCA.

Notes on this clone: Read data end 3 residues before the CDR3 end; the end is taken from the germline J gene. The chain recombines TRBV7-9 with TRBJ2-1; D might be TRBD1 (5 bases). The CDR3 runs to 13 residues. In germline, CDR1 is SEHNR, CDR2 FQNEAQ (reference sequence). Trimming removed 1 base from V and 9 bases from J, with 10 bases in between. This CDR3 is CASSLGWGTEQFF. The sequenced CDR3 bases are TGTGCCAGCAGCTTAGGATGGGGCACTGAG.

In regard to this clone: The CDR3 is cut off 3 residues early in the read; its end comes from the germline J gene. The V call is TRBV5-1, the J call TRBJ2-5; D is unclear. Germline CDR1 SGHRS, CDR2 YFSETQ. The CDR3 has 13 amino acids. The germline V and J ends were trimmed by 0 bases and 2 bases, with 5 bases remaining between them. The DNA read from the CDR3 is TGCGCCAGCAGCTTGGGGGCGCAAGAGACC. Translating it yields CASSLGAQET. The whole CDR3 protein reads CASSLGAQETQYF.